A selection of T cell receptor beta chains follows, all from one sample in a study of T-cell memory formation after mild COVID-19. MiXCR, run by TCRdb on the 5' RACE reads, gives a single entry per CDR3 protein. The data show roughly 250,000 distinct CDR3 sequences, roughly 15% seen once. The sample comprised PBMCs or a T cell subset sorted from them (not recorded which). All receptors come from a man between 18 and 29 years old who had mild COVID-19 (a few samples of this study predate the infection). Cell type and time point are not known. CDR3s include the opening cysteine and the closing phenylalanine or tryptophan. A D gene is named only where the DNA matches it firmly. Not all rows give a size; the values are once, few, many and, for expanded clones, a class.

CDR3 protein: CASSLQGTYKETQYF; CDR3 DNA: TGCGCCAGCAGCCTCCAGGGGACTTACAAAGAGACCCAGTACTTC; clone size: many; V gene: TRBV4-1; D gene: NA; J gene: TRBJ2-5
CDR3 protein: CATEGASGFTDTQYF; CDR3 DNA: TGTGCCACCGAGGGGGCTAGCGGGTTCACAGATACGCAGTATTTT; clone size: NA; V gene: TRBV25-1; D gene: NA; J gene: TRBJ2-3
CDR3 protein: CASSRFTGTVGYEQYF; CDR3 DNA: TGTGCCAGCAGCCGATTCACCGGGACGGTAGGCTACGAGCAGTACTTC; clone size: few; V gene: TRBV5-6; D gene: NA; J gene: TRBJ2-7
CDR3 protein: CASSLSYGLQETQYF; CDR3 DNA: TGTGCCAGCAGCTTATCGTACGGGCTCCAAGAGACCCAGTACTTC; clone size: NA; V gene: TRBV11-2; D gene: NA; J gene: TRBJ2-5
CDR3 protein: CASSWVAKNYEQYF; CDR3 DNA: TGCGCCAGCAGCTGGGTGGCAAAGAACTACGAGCAGTACTTC; clone size: NA; V gene: TRBV5-1; D gene: NA; J gene: TRBJ2-7
CDR3 protein: CASRMRGSNEKLFF; CDR3 DNA: TGTGCCAGCAGGATGAGAGGTTCTAATGAAAAACTGTTTTTT; clone size: few; V gene: TRBV3-1; D gene: NA; J gene: TRBJ1-4
CDR3 protein: CASSPRDRGPGANVLTF; CDR3 DNA: TGTGCCAGCAGCCCGCGGGACAGGGGGCCTGGGGCCAACGTCCTGACTTTC; clone size: NA; V gene: TRBV7-2; D gene: TRBD1; J gene: TRBJ2-6
CDR3 protein: CASSLPEGIYNSPLHF; CDR3 DNA: TGTGCCAGCAGCCTCCCGGAAGGAATCTATAATTCACCCCTCCACTTT; clone size: NA; V gene: TRBV9; D gene: NA; J gene: TRBJ1-6
CDR3 protein: CSAGPGQTYEQYF; CDR3 DNA: TGCAGTGCGGGGCCGGGACAGACATACGAGCAGTACTTC; clone size: few; V gene: TRBV20-1; D gene: TRBD1; J gene: TRBJ2-7
CDR3 protein: CASSFFGTPSSGQPQHF; CDR3 DNA: TGTGCCAGCAGCTTTTTCGGGACCCCATCGTCGGGTCAGCCCCAGCATTTT; clone size: few; V gene: TRBV7-2; D gene: NA; J gene: TRBJ1-5
CDR3 protein: CASSEQGYSYNEQFF; CDR3 DNA: TGTGCCAGCAGTGAACAGGGCTATTCCTACAATGAGCAGTTCTTC; clone size: NA; V gene: TRBV2; D gene: NA; J gene: TRBJ2-1
CDR3 protein: CSPGGRARYGYTF; CDR3 DNA: TGCAGCCCGGGGGGGAGGGCTCGGTATGGCTACACCTTC; clone size: few; V gene: TRBV29-1; D gene: NA; J gene: TRBJ1-2
CDR3 protein: CASSSDGDTEAFF; CDR3 DNA: TGTGCCAGCAGCTCCGACGGTGACACTGAAGCTTTCTTT; clone size: few; V gene: TRBV3-1; D gene: NA; J gene: TRBJ1-1
CDR3 protein: CASSSDSFTDTQYF; CDR3 DNA: TGTGCCAGCAGTTCCGACAGTTTCACAGATACGCAGTATTTT; clone size: NA; V gene: TRBV6-2/TRBV6-3; D gene: NA; J gene: TRBJ2-3
CDR3 protein: CSVEQKMNTEAFF; CDR3 DNA: TGCAGCGTTGAGCAGAAAATGAACACTGAAGCTTTCTTT; clone size: NA; V gene: TRBV29-1; D gene: NA; J gene: TRBJ1-1
CDR3 protein: CASSLDVGGAEQFF; CDR3 DNA: TGCGCCAGCAGCTTGGATGTGGGAGGAGCGGAGCAGTTCTTC; clone size: NA; V gene: TRBV5-1; D gene: NA; J gene: TRBJ2-1
CDR3 protein: CSAIASGGNSPLHF; CDR3 DNA: TGCAGTGCTATCGCCTCGGGGGGTAATTCACCCCTCCACTTT; clone size: NA; V gene: TRBV20-1; D gene: NA; J gene: TRBJ1-6
CDR3 protein: CASTPRTGSSYEQYF; CDR3 DNA: TGTGCCAGCACCCCCCGGACGGGTAGCTCCTACGAGCAGTACTTC; clone size: NA; V gene: TRBV12-3/TRBV12-4; D gene: NA; J gene: TRBJ2-7
CDR3 protein: CASSLRQDTGELFF; CDR3 DNA: TGTGCCAGCAGTTTACGGCAGGACACCGGGGAGCTGTTTTTT; clone size: few; V gene: TRBV28; D gene: NA; J gene: TRBJ2-2
CDR3 protein: CASSVRQASAQHF; CDR3 DNA: TGTGCCAGCAGTGTCCGACAGGCCTCGGCCCAGCATTTT; clone size: NA; V gene: TRBV6-5; D gene: NA; J gene: TRBJ1-5
CDR3 protein: CSARPSEGTDTQYF; CDR3 DNA: TGCAGTGCCAGGCCCTCTGAAGGCACAGATACGCAGTATTTT; clone size: NA; V gene: TRBV20-1; D gene: NA; J gene: TRBJ2-3
CDR3 protein: CSARRLGNTGELFF; CDR3 DNA: TGCAGTGCTAGGCGGCTGGGGAACACCGGGGAGCTGTTTTTT; clone size: few; V gene: TRBV20-1; D gene: NA; J gene: TRBJ2-2
CDR3 protein: CSARVLTSGEETQYF; CDR3 DNA: TGCAGTGCTAGAGTCCTGACTAGCGGGGAAGAGACCCAGTACTTC; clone size: NA; V gene: TRBV20-1; D gene: TRBD2; J gene: TRBJ2-5